These 10 T cell receptor beta chains were sequenced from one sample in a study of identical twins listed by TCRdb under 2016. Libraries were prepared through 5' RACE. Sequencing was performed on an Illumina HiSeq 2000. TCRdb ran its own pipeline on the public reads, namely fastp trimming at Q25 and MiXCR clone calling, and kept in-frame beta chains. Entries are consolidated by CDR3 protein sequence, retaining the most common genes and DNA. The sample yields roughly 220,000 distinct CDR3 sequences; 5.5% to 7.5% were counted once. More than 14% of the sample rests with the top ten. The sample also formed part of further work on T cells expressing NK-cell markers.

The material sequenced was CD8+ T cells sorted from blood. All receptors derive from a woman between 18 and 29 years old in good health.

DNA for the CDR3: TGTGCCAGCAGAGGACAGGGTCCCCCACCGAATACCCCGTACGAGCAGTACTTC. Amino acids: CASRGQGPPPNTPYEQYF. The rearrangement links TRBV11-1 to TRBJ2-7; 8 bases map to TRBD1. The V gene's germline CDR1 is SGHAT and CDR2 FQDESV (reference sequence). This CDR3 is 18 amino acids long. With V trimmed by 6 bases and J by 4 bases, 20 bases remained unmatched.

This rearrangement joins TRBV7-9 to TRBJ1-2; D not resolved. V was cut by 5 bases and J by 6 bases, with 16 bases left in between. Germline V CDR1 and CDR2: SEHNR, FQNEAQ (reference sequence). The length of the CDR3 is 14 residues. The CDR3 region is CASSQYRDRDGYTF. The CDR3 DNA reads TGTGCCAGCAGCCAATACCGGGATCGGGATGGCTACACCTTC.

The V and J genes are TRBV14 and TRBJ1-1, with D possibly being TRBD1 (5 bases). The V gene's germline CDR1 is SGHDN and CDR2 FVKESK. CDR3 length equals 15 residues. Trimming cost V 5 bases and J 5 bases, with 18 bases left between them. The CDR3 reads CASSSLGADYTEAFF. CDR3 DNA: TGTGCCAGCAGCTCCCTCGGGGCAGACTATACTGAAGCTTTCTTT. The full variable domain, in which reference TRBV14 and TRBJ1-1 provide the parts outside the CDR3, is EAGVTQFPSHSVIEKGQTVTLRCDPISGHDNLYWYRRVMGKEIKFLLHFVKESKQDESGMPNNRFLAERTGGTYSTLKVQPAELEDSGVYFCASSSLGADYTEAFFGQGTRLTVV.

The rearrangement uses TRBV2 and TRBJ1-5; no definite D call. Germline CDR1 is SNHLY and CDR2 is FYNNEI. V was cut by 4 bases and J by 3 bases, with 7 bases left in between. The CDR3 contains 13 residues. The CDR3 coding sequence is TGTGCCAGCAGTGCAGGTTACAATCAGCCCCAGCATTTT. It translates to CASSAGYNQPQHF.

This clonotype turned up a few times. The chain combines TRBV3-1 with TRBJ2-7; 8 nucleotides line up with TRBD1. Looked up from germline, CDR1 is LGHDT and CDR2 is YNNKEL (reference sequence). J gave up 0 bases and V 0 bases, and 7 bases lay outside the gene matches. There are 17 residues in the CDR3. The CDR3 spells CASSQDRSGQVSYEQYF. In nucleotides, the CDR3 is TGTGCCAGCAGCCAAGATCGATCGGGACAGGTCTCCTACGAGCAGTACTTC.

This clonotype has just a few counts. V is TRBV7-9 and J is TRBJ2-7, with D uncertain. Trimming shortened V by 5 bases and J by 6 bases, and 17 bases separated the two germline ends. There are 14 residues in the CDR3. Germline values: CDR1 SEHNR, CDR2 FQNEAQ (reference sequence). The CDR3 DNA follows: TGTGCCAGCAGCCCCCTCGGACCAGCCCCCGAGCAGTACTTC. Encoded protein: CASSPLGPAPEQYF. The whole variable domain, filled in from reference TRBV7-9 and TRBJ2-7, reads DTGVSQNPRHKITKRGQNVTFRCDPISEHNRLYWYRQTLGQGPEFLTYFQNEAQLEKSRLLSDRFSAERPKGSFSTLEIQRTEQGDSAMYLCASSPLGPAPEQYFGPGTRLTVT.

The V and J genes are TRBV4-1 and TRBJ1-1, with D tentatively TRBD1 (5 bases). In germline, CDR1 is MGHRA, CDR2 YSYEKL. V was pared by 1 base and J by 4 bases, with 13 bases between. The CDR3 sequence is 15 residues long. As DNA, the CDR3 is TGCGCCAGCAGCCAAGTCGAGGGGTCATTCACTGAAGCTTTCTTT. Translating it yields CASSQVEGSFTEAFF.

This clonotype occurred many times. The V call is TRBV7-3, the J call TRBJ2-1; 9 nucleotides align to TRBD2. CDR3 size: 15 residues. Per the germline V gene, CDR1 is SGHTA and CDR2 is FQGTGA. V lost 5 bases and J lost 2; bases outside the gene matches: 4. The CDR3 here is CASSPERGAYNEQFF. The DNA for the CDR3 is TGTGCCAGCAGCCCTGAGCGGGGGGCCTACAATGAGCAGTTCTTC.

This clonotype was picked up a small number of times. This sequence joins TRBV30 and TRBJ2-7, with D tentatively TRBD1 (5 bases). Trimming removed 0 bases from V and 1 base from J, with 16 bases in between. The CDR3 consists of 16 residues. Germline V gene sequence: CDR1 GTSNPN, CDR2 SVGIG (reference sequence). For the CDR3, the DNA is TGTGCCTGGAGTGTACTGAGTGACAGACTTTCCTACGAGCAGTACTTC. Its protein product is CAWSVLSDRLSYEQYF.

This clonotype was counted only a few times. This chain uses TRBV7-8 with TRBJ2-1; no definite D call. CDR3 length: 15 amino acids. The V gene's germline CDR1 is SGHVS and CDR2 FQNEAQ. The germline V and J ends were trimmed by 2 bases and 3 bases, with 11 bases remaining between them. This CDR3 is CASSLPALGYNEQFF. In DNA form, the CDR3 reads TGTGCCAGCAGCTTACCGGCCCTGGGCTACAATGAGCAGTTCTTC.